Shown below are 32 T cell receptor beta chains from a single sample sequenced in a study of technical replicates of blood from several donors. The table came from immunoSEQ multiplex PCR; TCRdb's copy has only in-frame clones and leaves some out. The sample has 73,000 or so clones, over 75% seen once; the top ten hold 0.2% to 0.25%. The source material was T cells isolated from PBMCs. All receptors derive from a human donor in good health.

This chain joins TRBV5-4 and TRBJ2-7, with D possibly TRBD2 on 6 matching bases. V gave up 0 bases and J gave up 4 bases, with 14 bases separating them. Germline V lookup: CDR1 SGHNT, CDR2 YYREEE (reference sequence). This CDR3 region has 15 residues. CDR3 region: CASSLAERAAYEQYF. The CDR3 DNA follows: TGTGCCAGCAGCTTGGCGGAGCGGGCGGCGTACGAGCAGTACTTC.

This clone came up once. The chain couples TRBV11-3 to TRBJ2-3, with 9 bases aligning to TRBD2. Germline CDR1 is SGHNT and CDR2 is YENEEA. With V trimmed by 1 base and J by 3 bases, 2 bases remained unmatched. The CDR3 length is 15 residues. CDR3 bases: TGTGCCAGCAGCTTAGGACTAGCGGAGACAGATACGCAGTATTTT. Translated: CASSLGLAETDTQYF.

J is TRBJ1-1 and V is TRBV28; D call uncertain. The ends were cut back, 7 bases at V and 4 bases at J, with 13 bases in the middle. The CDR3 runs 13 residues. Germline CDR1 reads MDHEN; CDR2 reads SYDVKM. This CDR3 reads CASKPSWSTEAFF. The CDR3 coding sequence is TGTGCCAGCAAGCCGTCCTGGAGCACTGAAGCTTTCTTT.

The chain carries TRBV18 and TRBJ2-5, with TRBD2 matching 9 bases. The V gene's germline CDR1 is KGHSH and CDR2 LQKENI. CDR3 length: 14 residues. The junction had 4 bases not matched to a gene; V was cut back by 6 bases and J by 2 bases. CDR3 loop: CASSPTSGQETQYF. The CDR3 coding sequence is TGTGCCAGCTCGCCGACTAGCGGACAAGAGACCCAGTACTTC.

The table lists this clone with a count of one. The rearrangement links TRBV2 to TRBJ2-1, with 7 positions matching TRBD2. Germline-derived CDR1 and CDR2 are SNHLY and FYNNEI. Trimming removed 0 bases from V and 6 bases from J; junction bases left unmatched: 8. The CDR3 is made up of 16 amino acids. Here the CDR3 DNA reads TGTGCCAGCAGTGAAGCTAGACTAGCCCCCCGCAATGAGCAGTTCTTC. Encoded protein: CASSEARLAPRNEQFF.

The V call is TRBV5-1, the J call TRBJ2-1, with a tentative D call TRBD2 (6 bases). Germline-derived CDR1 and CDR2 are SGHRS and YFSETQ. Trimming shortened V by 5 bases and J by 0 bases, and 12 bases separated the two germline ends. The length of the CDR3 is 15 residues. CDR3 bases: TGCGCCAGCAGACTCGGGGGTGGCTCCTACAATGAGCAGTTCTTC. Translated, it gives CASRLGGGSYNEQFF.

This rearrangement joins TRBV5-1 to TRBJ2-3; a possible D gene is TRBD2 (5 bases). The CDR3 has 14 residues. Germline CDR1 is SGHRS and CDR2 is YFSETQ. V lost 0 bases, J lost 2 bases, and 7 bases lay in between. The CDR3 here is CASSLDGNTDTQYF. Here the CDR3 DNA reads TGCGCCAGCAGCTTGGACGGGAACACAGATACGCAGTATTTT.

The rearrangement joins TRBV4-1 to TRBJ2-3; the match to TRBD1 covers 9 bases. The V segment lost 4 bases and the J segment 5 bases; nucleotides outside the gene matches: 13. The CDR3 has 17 amino acids. The germline V gene has CDR1 MGHRA and CDR2 YSYEKL. The CDR3 spells CASSPHGSKDRGDTQYF. CDR3 in DNA: TGCGCCAGCAGCCCACACGGGAGCAAGGACAGGGGAGATACGCAGTATTTT.

This chain links TRBV7-9 with TRBJ2-7; D is uncertain. The CDR3 sequence is 14 residues long. V lost 5 bases and J 5 bases, leaving 16 bases between the germline ends. Germline CDR1 is SEHNR and CDR2 is FQNEAQ (reference sequence). The CDR3 coding sequence is TGTGCCAGCAGCCCCGGGTCCAAAGGAGACGAGCAGTACTTC. This encodes CASSPGSKGDEQYF.

The chain links TRBV29-1 to TRBJ2-7, with TRBD1 matching over 8 bases. V lost 7 bases, J lost 0 bases, and 8 bases stayed unmatched. Germline V gene sequence: CDR1 SQVTM, CDR2 ANQGSEA. The CDR3 sequence is 14 residues long. CDR3 coding DNA: TGCAGCGCTGGGACAGGATTATTCTCCTACGAGCAGTACTTC. Its translation is CSAGTGLFSYEQYF.

This chain's CDR3 is CASSFGVQETQYF. The DNA for the CDR3 is TGCGCCAGCAGCTTCGGGGTCCAAGAGACCCAGTACTTC. The chain links TRBV5-1 to TRBJ2-5, with D possibly being TRBD2 (5 bases). V was pared by 2 bases and J by 1 base, with 6 bases between. CDR1 is SGHRS, CDR2 YFSETQ, per germline. The CDR3 extends over 13 amino acids.

V usage is TRBV2 and J usage is TRBJ2-3; D is unresolved. CDR1 is SNHLY, CDR2 FYNNEI, per germline. Trimming pared 0 bases from V and 6 bases from J, leaving 10 bases between. The CDR3 runs 14 residues. The CDR3 DNA is TGTGCCAGCAGTGAAGCACTAAGATCTGATACGCAGTATTTT. Its protein product is CASSEALRSDTQYF.

The gene calls are TRBV5-8 and TRBJ2-7; the match to TRBD1 covers 8 bases. V gave up 0 bases and J gave up 0 bases; unmatched junction bases: 5. Germline V lookup: CDR1 SGHTS, CDR2 YDEGEE. The CDR3 consists of 16 residues. Written as DNA, the CDR3 is TGTGCCAGCAGCTTGGGGGGACAGGCCTTCTCCTACGAGCAGTACTTC. Its protein product is CASSLGGQAFSYEQYF.

The rearrangement uses TRBV7-9 and TRBJ1-5; TRBD1 matches 7 bases. Per germline, CDR1 SEHNR and CDR2 FQNEAQ (reference sequence). The CDR3 is 16 residues long. The V segment lost 2 bases and the J segment 4 bases; nucleotides outside the gene matches: 8. The CDR3 sequence is CASSLSLSGGNQPQHF. CDR3 coding DNA: TGTGCCAGCAGCTTAAGTCTCTCAGGGGGGAATCAGCCCCAGCATTTT.

This rearrangement joins TRBV6-1 to TRBJ2-7; possible D gene TRBD2, 5 bases. Between the trimmed V and J ends, which lost 6 bases and 4 bases, there was a span of 13 bases. The CDR3 spans 13 residues. CDR1 MNHNS and CDR2 SASEGT come from the germline V gene. The CDR3 region is CASSGGREYEQYF. The CDR3 bases are TGTGCCAGCAGCGGAGGACGGGAATACGAGCAGTACTTC.

J is TRBJ2-5 and V is TRBV14; D perhaps matches TRBD1 (5 bases). The V end was cut by 0 bases, the J end by 4 bases, with 12 bases between. From germline, CDR1 is SGHDN and CDR2 FVKESK. The CDR3 runs 15 residues. The CDR3 loop reads CASSQDRGYPETQYF. The CDR3 DNA reads TGTGCCAGCAGCCAAGATAGGGGCTATCCAGAGACCCAGTACTTC. Full variable domain (rest looked up from reference TRBV14 and TRBJ2-5): EAGVTQFPSHSVIEKGQTVTLRCDPISGHDNLYWYRRVMGKEIKFLLHFVKESKQDESGMPNNRFLAERTGGTYSTLKVQPAELEDSGVYFCASSQDRGYPETQYFGPGTRLLVL.

A few counts support this clone. Additional DNA sequences in this sample encode the identical CDR3. CDR3 nucleotides: TGCGCCAGCAGTGAGAGTCAGGGGAGTTCACCCCTCCACTTT. Encoded protein: CASSESQGSSPLHF. The genes are TRBV10-1 and TRBJ1-6; TRBD1 might be the D (6 bases). V lost 2 bases and J lost 9, with 11 bases in between. The CDR3 sequence is 14 residues long. Germline V lookup: CDR1 WNHNN, CDR2 SYGVQD (reference sequence).

The rearrangement links TRBV11-2 to TRBJ1-4; TRBD1 agrees at 8 bases. In germline, CDR1 is SGHAT, CDR2 FQNNGV. This CDR3 comprises 15 residues. J was trimmed by 8 bases and V by 0 bases; bases with no gene match: 5. CDR3 loop: CASSLDPGGREKLFF. DNA for the CDR3: TGTGCCAGCAGCTTAGACCCAGGGGGCCGGGAAAAACTGTTTTTT.

This chain links TRBV30 with TRBJ1-1, with a possible D match to TRBD1 (5 bases). The CDR3 has 13 residues. Germline loops: CDR1 GTSNPN, CDR2 SVGIG (reference sequence). V was cut by 3 bases and J by 5 bases, with 13 bases left in between. The CDR3 protein is CAWRGLGGTEAFF. The CDR3 nucleotides read TGTGCCTGGAGGGGGCTGGGGGGGACTGAAGCTTTCTTT.

This chain joins TRBV14 and TRBJ2-3, with TRBD2 identical over 10 bases. J lost 3 bases, V lost 4 bases, and 4 bases had no gene match. The CDR3 is made up of 15 amino acids. Germline V gene data show CDR1 as SGHDN and CDR2 as FVKESK. CDR3 sequence (DNA): TGTGCCAGCAGCCGAAATAGCGGGGGGACAGATACGCAGTATTTT. It encodes CASSRNSGGTDTQYF.

The CDR3 loop reads CSVAPTSYPDTQYF. CDR3 DNA: TGCAGCGTAGCACCTACTAGCTACCCAGATACGCAGTATTTT. This chain connects TRBV29-1 to TRBJ2-3, with D possibly being TRBD2 (6 bases). This CDR3 has 14 residues. Germline CDR1 and CDR2: SQVTM and ANQGSEA. V lost 6 bases and J lost 4, with 17 bases in between.

The genes are TRBV11-1 and TRBJ2-2; 8 bases are a match to TRBD1. This CDR3 has 14 amino acids. Germline CDR1 reads SGHAT; CDR2 reads FQDESV (reference sequence). Unmatched junction bases numbered 5, after V lost 5 bases and J lost 6 bases. The CDR3 nucleotides are TGTGCCAGCAGCCCCAGGGGGCGAGCCGGGGAGCTGTTTTTT. Its translation is CASSPRGRAGELFF.

The V gene is TRBV9, the J gene TRBJ1-2, with a tentative D call TRBD1 (6 bases). The CDR3 contains 15 residues. Germline loops: CDR1 SGDLS, CDR2 YYNGEE. Trimming shortened V by 0 bases and J by 4 bases, and 13 bases separated the two germline ends. As DNA, the CDR3 is TGTGCCAGCAGCGTAGCCCAGACAGGTTTCTATGGCTACACCTTC. Translated, it gives CASSVAQTGFYGYTF.

The chain joins TRBV6-5 to TRBJ2-5; a weak D match, TRBD2 (5 bases). Germline V gene sequence: CDR1 MNHEY, CDR2 SVGAGI. There are 16 residues in the CDR3. Trimming took off 0 bases at V and 5 bases at J, with 16 bases between the two ends. CDR3 DNA: TGTGCCAGCAGTTACTCGAGGGAAGTAGGGTCGGAGACCCAGTACTTC. Its translation: CASSYSREVGSETQYF.

V is TRBV6-5 and J is TRBJ2-3; 10 bases match TRBD2. This CDR3 comprises 15 residues. V lost 6 bases to trimming and J lost 6 bases; unmatched junction nucleotides: 9. CDR1 and CDR2 from the germline V gene are MNHEY and SVGAGI. In nucleotides, the CDR3 is TGTGCCAGCAGGAGCAACCCGGGACTAGCGGATACGCAGTATTTT. Translating it yields CASRSNPGLADTQYF.

This clone was found once. The chain combines TRBV19 with TRBJ2-1; weak D call: TRBD2 (7 bases). The V gene's germline CDR1 is LNHDA and CDR2 SQIVND (reference sequence). This CDR3 comprises 15 residues. Between the trimmed V and J ends, which lost 3 bases and 5 bases, there was a span of 14 bases. The CDR3 here is CASSIGGGPNNEQFF. The CDR3 DNA is TGTGCCAGTAGTATCGGCGGGGGCCCCAACAATGAGCAGTTCTTC.

The chain couples TRBV2 to TRBJ2-3, with 9 bases fitting TRBD1. V was pared by 5 bases and J by 2 bases, with 5 bases of the junction left unmatched. From germline, CDR1 is SNHLY and CDR2 FYNNEI. The length of the CDR3 is 15 residues. The CDR3 protein is CASSLDRGYTDTQYF. CDR3 DNA sequence: TGTGCCAGCAGTTTGGACAGGGGATACACAGATACGCAGTATTTT.

The CDR3 reads CASSQDPGTSAYNEQFF. The CDR3 DNA is TGTGCCAGCAGCCAAGACCCTGGGACTAGCGCCTACAATGAGCAGTTCTTC. This chain joins TRBV4-2 and TRBJ2-1; 10 bases match TRBD2. This CDR3 is built from 17 residues. CDR1 LGHNA and CDR2 YNFKEQ come from the germline V gene. Unmatched junction bases numbered 4, after V lost 0 bases and J lost 2 bases.

The V gene is TRBV4-2, the J gene TRBJ1-2; 12 bases are a match to TRBD1. V lost 4 bases to trimming and J lost 6 bases; unmatched junction nucleotides: 6. The germline CDR1 and CDR2 sequences are LGHNA and YNFKEQ. This CDR3 has 15 amino acids. Here the CDR3 reads CASSRSGQGADGYTF. In DNA form, the CDR3 reads TGTGCCAGCAGCCGATCGGGACAGGGGGCGGATGGCTACACCTTC.

The V call is TRBV5-4, the J call TRBJ2-7; TRBD2 matches at 9 bases. J lost 3 bases, V lost 0 bases, and 7 bases had no gene match. The CDR3 length is 16 residues. Looked up from germline, CDR1 is SGHNT and CDR2 is YYREEE (reference sequence). CDR3 in DNA: TGTGCCAGCAGCTTGGCCTTGACTAGCGGCGTCTACGAGCAGTACTTC. Translated, it gives CASSLALTSGVYEQYF.

This chain links TRBV2 with TRBJ2-3; D may be TRBD2 (6 bases). V was clipped by 7 bases and J by 0 bases, with 29 bases between them. CDR3 length: 20 residues. Germline CDR1 reads SNHLY; CDR2 reads FYNNEI. The CDR3 loop reads CASISPRGNRQPTSTDTQYF. CDR3 DNA: TGTGCCAGCATTTCTCCTCGCGGGAACAGACAGCCTACTAGCACAGATACGCAGTATTTT.

The rearrangement joins TRBV5-6 to TRBJ1-1; a possible D gene is TRBD1 (6 bases). This CDR3 is 14 amino acids long. Trimming shortened V by 4 bases and J by 2 bases, and 12 bases separated the two germline ends. CDR1 and CDR2 (germline): SGHDT, YYEEEE. DNA of the CDR3: TGTGCCAGCAGCCCGCCAGGGGCAAACACTGAAGCTTTCTTT. Its translation: CASSPPGANTEAFF.